This TCR beta chain appears in the sequencing data of a study of sequential checkpoint blockade in melanoma. Treatment described: randomized to nivolumab then ipilimumab (arm A) or the reverse (arm B). No patient had prior DNA-damaging chemotherapy. Profiled with immunoSEQ multiplex PCR; TCRdb holds only in-frame clones, not every one. The sample has about 17,000 clones, around 68% seen once. Material: CD8+ T cells sorted from blood (inferred from file names), obtained from a patient given nivolumab and ipilimumab in sequence. The origin of this receptor is a human donor with melanoma.

CDR3 sequence: CASTPRNRGANYGYTF. Written as DNA, the CDR3 is TGTGCCAGTACCCCTCGGAACAGGGGAGCTAACTATGGCTACACCTTC. The V gene is TRBV19, the J gene TRBJ1-2; 7 bases map to TRBD1. This CDR3 region has 16 residues. J was trimmed by 0 bases and V by 7 bases; bases with no gene match: 11. Germline V gene sequence: CDR1 LNHDA, CDR2 SQIVND (reference sequence).